Listed here are 4 T cell receptor beta chains from one sample, sequenced in a study of cytomegalovirus exposure and HLA in healthy donors. The PCR employed 60 Vbeta primers together with 13 Jbeta primers. Method: immunoSEQ multiplex PCR; TCRdb's copy keeps in-frame clones and lacks some. Of 210,000 or so clones in the sample, around 83% were seen once. Sequenced sample: PBMCs. The receptors originated from a girl aged 2 to 9 in good health and CMV-seronegative.

V is TRBV30 and J is TRBJ1-2; perhaps TRBD1 as D (6 bases). The CDR3 length is 13 residues. CDR1 is GTSNPN, CDR2 SVGIG, per germline (reference sequence). V was cut by 1 base and J by 5 bases, with 11 bases left in between. In DNA form, the CDR3 reads TGTGCCTGGAGTGATATAGGGGGATATGGCTACACCTTC. Translated: CAWSDIGGYGYTF.

The chain employs TRBV5-1 and TRBJ2-5; TRBD2 matches 7 bases. The trim removed 1 base at V and 6 bases at J, leaving 6 bases unmatched. There are 14 residues in the CDR3. Germline CDR1 reads SGHRS; CDR2 reads YFSETQ. The chain's CDR3 is CASSLSTSEQTQYF. The CDR3 region has the DNA TGCGCCAGCAGCTTGTCTACTAGCGAACAGACCCAGTACTTC.

This clone showed up just once. Here the CDR3 DNA reads TGTGCCAGCAGTGAGGAACAGGGTTGGCAGCCCCAGCATTTT. It is translated as CASSEEQGWQPQHF. The genes are TRBV2 and TRBJ1-5, with D possibly TRBD1 on 6 matching bases. The CDR3 is 14 amino acids. Germline CDR1 is SNHLY and CDR2 is FYNNEI. V dropped 3 bases and J dropped 7 bases, with 13 bases sitting between them.

V gene TRBV29-1 combines with J gene TRBJ1-2; 7 nucleotides align to TRBD1. The trim removed 3 bases at V and 8 bases at J, leaving 9 bases unmatched. Germline assignment: CDR1 SQVTM and CDR2 ANQGSEA. The CDR3 consists of 13 residues. In DNA, the CDR3 is TGCAGCGTTGACCTACAGGGGATGAACGGCTACACCTTC. Translated: CSVDLQGMNGYTF. Using reference TRBV29-1 and TRBJ1-2 for the parts outside the CDR3, the full variable domain is SAVISQKPSRDICQRGTSLTIQCQVDSQVTMMFWYRQQPGQSLTLIATANQGSEATYESGFVIDKFPISRPNLTFSTLTVSNMSPEDSSIYLCSVDLQGMNGYTFGSGTRLTVV.